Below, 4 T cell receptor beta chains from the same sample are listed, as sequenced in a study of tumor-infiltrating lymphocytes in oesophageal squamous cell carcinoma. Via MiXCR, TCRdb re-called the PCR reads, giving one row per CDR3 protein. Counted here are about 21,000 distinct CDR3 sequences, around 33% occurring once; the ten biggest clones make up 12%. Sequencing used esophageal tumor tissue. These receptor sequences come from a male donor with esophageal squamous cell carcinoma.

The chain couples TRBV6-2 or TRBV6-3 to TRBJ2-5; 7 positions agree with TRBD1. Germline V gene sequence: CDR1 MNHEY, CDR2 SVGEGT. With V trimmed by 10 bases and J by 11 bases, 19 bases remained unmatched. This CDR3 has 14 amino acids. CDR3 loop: CANQVRGGTDTQYF. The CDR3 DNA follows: TGTGCCAACCAAGTGCGAGGGGGCACAGATACGCAGTACTTC.

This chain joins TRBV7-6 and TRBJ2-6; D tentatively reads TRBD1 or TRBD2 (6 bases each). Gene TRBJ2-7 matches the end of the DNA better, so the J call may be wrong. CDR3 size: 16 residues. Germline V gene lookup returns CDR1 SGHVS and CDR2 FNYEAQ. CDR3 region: CASSPIYAGGPYEQYF. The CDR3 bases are TGTGCCAGCAGCCCTATTTATGCCGGGGGCCCCTACGAGCAGTACTTC.

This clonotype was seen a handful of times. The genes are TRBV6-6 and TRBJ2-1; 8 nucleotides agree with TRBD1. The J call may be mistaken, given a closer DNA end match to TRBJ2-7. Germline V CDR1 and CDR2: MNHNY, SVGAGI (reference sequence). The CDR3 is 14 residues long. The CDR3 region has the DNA TGTGCCAGCAGTTACGGACAGGGCGGCGGTGAGCAGTACTTC. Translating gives CASSYGQGGGEQYF.

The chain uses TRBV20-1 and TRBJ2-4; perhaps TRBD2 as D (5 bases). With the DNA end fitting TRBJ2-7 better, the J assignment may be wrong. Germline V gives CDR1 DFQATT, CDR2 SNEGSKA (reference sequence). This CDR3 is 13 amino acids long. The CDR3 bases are TGCAGTGCTAGCCACCGGGAACCCTACGAGCAGTACTTC. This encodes CSASHREPYEQYF.